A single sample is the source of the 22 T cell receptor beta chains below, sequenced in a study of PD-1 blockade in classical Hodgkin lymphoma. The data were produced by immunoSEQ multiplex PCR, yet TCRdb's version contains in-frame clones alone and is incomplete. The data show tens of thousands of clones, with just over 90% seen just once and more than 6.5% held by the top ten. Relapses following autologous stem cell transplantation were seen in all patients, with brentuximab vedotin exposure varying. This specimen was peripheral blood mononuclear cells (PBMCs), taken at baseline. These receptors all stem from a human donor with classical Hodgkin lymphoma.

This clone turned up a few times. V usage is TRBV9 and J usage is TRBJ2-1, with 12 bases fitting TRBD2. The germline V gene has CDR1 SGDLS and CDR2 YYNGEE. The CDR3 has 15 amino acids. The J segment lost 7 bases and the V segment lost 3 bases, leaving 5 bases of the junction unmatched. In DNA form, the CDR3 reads TGTGCCAGCAGCGCCGGACTAGCGGGATCAAATGAGCAGTTCTTC. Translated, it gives CASSAGLAGSNEQFF.

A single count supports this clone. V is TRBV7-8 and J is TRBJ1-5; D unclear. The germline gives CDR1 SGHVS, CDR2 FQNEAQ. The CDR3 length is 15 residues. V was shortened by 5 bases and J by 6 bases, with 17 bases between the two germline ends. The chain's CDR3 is CASSPRGPPGQPQHF. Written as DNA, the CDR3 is TGTGCCAGCAGCCCCCGTGGCCCGCCGGGTCAGCCCCAGCATTTT.

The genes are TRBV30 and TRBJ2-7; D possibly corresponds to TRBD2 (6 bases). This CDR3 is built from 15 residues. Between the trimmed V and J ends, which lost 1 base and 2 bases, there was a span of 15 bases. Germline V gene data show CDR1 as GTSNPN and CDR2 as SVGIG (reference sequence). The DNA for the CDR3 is TGTGCCTGGAGTGCCGTCGGGGGTGTCCCCTACGAGCAGTACTTC. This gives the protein CAWSAVGGVPYEQYF.

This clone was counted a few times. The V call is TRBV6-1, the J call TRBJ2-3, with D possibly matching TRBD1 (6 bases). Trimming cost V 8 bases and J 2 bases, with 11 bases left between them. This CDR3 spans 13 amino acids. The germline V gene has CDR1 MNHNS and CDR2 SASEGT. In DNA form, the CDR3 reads TGTGCCAGCCCTGGGACACCCACAGATACGCAGTATTTT. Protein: CASPGTPTDTQYF.

This chain's CDR3 is CAWSPDRGFLSNQPQHF. The CDR3 DNA is TGTGCCTGGTCCCCGGACAGGGGGTTTTTGAGCAATCAGCCCCAGCATTTT. The J gene is TRBJ1-5, the V gene TRBV30, with 10 bases that match TRBD1. The CDR3 consists of 17 residues. From germline, CDR1 is GTSNPN and CDR2 SVGIG (reference sequence). Trimming took 5 bases from V and 1 from J; bases not matched to a gene: 11.

CDR3 sequence: CASSFNPPDRDSYEQYF. CDR3 in DNA: TGTGCCAGCAGCTTTAACCCCCCCGACAGGGACTCCTACGAGCAGTACTTC. The V call is TRBV5-4, the J call TRBJ2-7, with TRBD1 matching 7 bases. The germline gives CDR1 SGHNT, CDR2 YYREEE (reference sequence). Losses at the gene ends were 2 bases for V and 0 bases for J; bases not matched to a gene: 11. This CDR3 is built from 17 residues.

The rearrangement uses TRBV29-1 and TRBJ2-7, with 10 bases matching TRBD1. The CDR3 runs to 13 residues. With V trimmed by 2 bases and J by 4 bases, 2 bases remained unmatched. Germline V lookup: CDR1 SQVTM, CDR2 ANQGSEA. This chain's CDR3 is CSVEWDRGYEQYF. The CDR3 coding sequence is TGCAGCGTTGAATGGGACAGGGGTTACGAGCAGTACTTC.

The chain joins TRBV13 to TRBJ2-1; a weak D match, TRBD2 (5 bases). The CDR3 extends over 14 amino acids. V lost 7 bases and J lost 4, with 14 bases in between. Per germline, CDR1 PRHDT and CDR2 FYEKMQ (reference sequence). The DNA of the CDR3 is TGTGCCAGCAAGCCCAGCGACTATTACAATGAGCAGTTCTTC. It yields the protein CASKPSDYYNEQFF. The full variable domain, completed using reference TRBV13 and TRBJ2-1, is AAGVIQSPRHLIKEKRETATLKCYPIPRHDTVYWYQQGPGQDPQFLISFYEKMQSDKGSIPDRFSAQQFSDYHSELNMSSLELGDSALYFCASKPSDYYNEQFFGPGTRLTVL.

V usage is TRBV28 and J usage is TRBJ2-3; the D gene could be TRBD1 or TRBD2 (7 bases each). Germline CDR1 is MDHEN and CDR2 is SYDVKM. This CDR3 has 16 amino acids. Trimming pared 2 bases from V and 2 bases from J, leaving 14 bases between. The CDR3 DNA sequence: TGTGCCAGCAGTTTAGGCAGGGGGACTAACACAGATACGCAGTATTTT. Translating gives CASSLGRGTNTDTQYF.

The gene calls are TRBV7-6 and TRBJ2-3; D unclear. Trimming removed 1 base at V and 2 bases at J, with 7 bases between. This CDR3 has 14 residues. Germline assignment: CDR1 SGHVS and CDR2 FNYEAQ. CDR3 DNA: TGTGCCAGCAGCTTAGGTCCCGACACAGATACGCAGTATTTT. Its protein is CASSLGPDTDTQYF.

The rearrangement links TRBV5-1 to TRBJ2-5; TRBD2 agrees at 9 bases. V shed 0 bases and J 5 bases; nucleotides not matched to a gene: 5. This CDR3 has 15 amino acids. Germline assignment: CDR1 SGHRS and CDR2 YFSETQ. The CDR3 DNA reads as TGCGCCAGCAGCTTGGCGGCGGGGGGGCCGGAGACCCAGTACTTC. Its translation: CASSLAAGGPETQYF.

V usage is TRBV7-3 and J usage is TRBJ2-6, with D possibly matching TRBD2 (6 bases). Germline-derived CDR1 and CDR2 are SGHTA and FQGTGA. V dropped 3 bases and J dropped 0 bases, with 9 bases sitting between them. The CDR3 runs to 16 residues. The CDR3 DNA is TGTGCCAGCAGCTTGGGGCGGGGCTCTGGGGCCAACGTCCTGACTTTC. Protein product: CASSLGRGSGANVLTF.

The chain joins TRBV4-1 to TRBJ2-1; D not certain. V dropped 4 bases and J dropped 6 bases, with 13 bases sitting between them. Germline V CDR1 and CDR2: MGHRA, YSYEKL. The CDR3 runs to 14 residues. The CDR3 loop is CASSPSLFGNEQFF. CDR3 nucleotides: TGCGCCAGCAGCCCCTCTCTTTTCGGCAATGAGCAGTTCTTC.

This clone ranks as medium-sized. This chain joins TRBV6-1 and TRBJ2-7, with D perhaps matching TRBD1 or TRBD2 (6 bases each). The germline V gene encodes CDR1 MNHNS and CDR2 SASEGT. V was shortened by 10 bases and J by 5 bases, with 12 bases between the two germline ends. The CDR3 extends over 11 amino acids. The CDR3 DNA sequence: TGTGCCACCCACGGGGGCCACGAGCAGTACTTC. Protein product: CATHGGHEQYF.

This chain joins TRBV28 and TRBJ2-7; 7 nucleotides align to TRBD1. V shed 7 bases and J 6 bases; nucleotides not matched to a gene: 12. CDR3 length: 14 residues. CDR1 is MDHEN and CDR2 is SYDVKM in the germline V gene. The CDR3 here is CASTGTVGSGEQYF. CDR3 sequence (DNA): TGTGCCAGCACCGGGACAGTTGGCTCGGGCGAGCAGTACTTC.

CDR3 nucleotide sequence: TGTGCCAGCAGAGCGACAGTAAGCCTCACCGGGGAGCTGTTTTTT. Translating it yields CASRATVSLTGELFF. The gene calls are TRBV6-5 and TRBJ2-2, with D possibly matching TRBD1 (5 bases). V dropped 6 bases and J dropped 4 bases, with 15 bases sitting between them. The germline gives CDR1 MNHEY, CDR2 SVGAGI. The CDR3 is 15 amino acids.

The CDR3 loop is CASSLARASGTQETQYF. The CDR3 DNA follows: TGTGCCAGCAGCTTAGCGAGGGCTAGCGGTACGCAAGAGACCCAGTACTTC. The rearrangement joins TRBV7-6 to TRBJ2-5; 7 bases agree with TRBD2. Germline V lookup: CDR1 SGHVS, CDR2 FNYEAQ. This CDR3 has 17 residues. The junction had 9 bases not matched to a gene; V was cut back by 0 bases and J by 2 bases.

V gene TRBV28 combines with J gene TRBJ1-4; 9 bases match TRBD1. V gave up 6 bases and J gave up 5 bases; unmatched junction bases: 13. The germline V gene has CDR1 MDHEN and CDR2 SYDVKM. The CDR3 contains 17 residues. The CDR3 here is CASRALPPGTGNEKLFF. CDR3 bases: TGTGCCAGCAGGGCACTCCCCCCCGGGACAGGGAATGAAAAACTGTTTTTT.

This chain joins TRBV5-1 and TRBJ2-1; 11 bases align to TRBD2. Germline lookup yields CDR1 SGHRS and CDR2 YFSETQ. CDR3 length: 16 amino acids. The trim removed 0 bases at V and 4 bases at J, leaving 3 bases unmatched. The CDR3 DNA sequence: TGCGCCAGCAGCTTGGGGCTAGCGGGGGGATACAATGAGCAGTTCTTC. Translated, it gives CASSLGLAGGYNEQFF.

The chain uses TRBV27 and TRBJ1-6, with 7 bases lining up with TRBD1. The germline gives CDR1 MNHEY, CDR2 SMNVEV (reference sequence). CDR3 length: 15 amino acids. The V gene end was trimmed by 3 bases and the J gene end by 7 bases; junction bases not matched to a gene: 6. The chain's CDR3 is CASSFEGQDNSPLHF. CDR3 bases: TGTGCCAGCAGTTTTGAAGGACAGGACAATTCACCCCTCCACTTT.

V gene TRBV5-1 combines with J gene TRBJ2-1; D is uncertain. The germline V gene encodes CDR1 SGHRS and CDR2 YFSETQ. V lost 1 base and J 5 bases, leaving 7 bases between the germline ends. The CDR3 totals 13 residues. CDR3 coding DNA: TGCGCCAGCAGCTTGAGAGAAAACAATGAGCAGTTCTTC. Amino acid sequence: CASSLRENNEQFF.

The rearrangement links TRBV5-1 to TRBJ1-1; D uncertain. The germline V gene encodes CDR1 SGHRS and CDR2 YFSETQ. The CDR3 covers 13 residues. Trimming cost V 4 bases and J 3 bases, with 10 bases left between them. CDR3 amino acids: CASSLELDTEAFF. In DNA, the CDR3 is TGCGCCAGCAGCCTGGAGTTGGACACTGAAGCTTTCTTT.